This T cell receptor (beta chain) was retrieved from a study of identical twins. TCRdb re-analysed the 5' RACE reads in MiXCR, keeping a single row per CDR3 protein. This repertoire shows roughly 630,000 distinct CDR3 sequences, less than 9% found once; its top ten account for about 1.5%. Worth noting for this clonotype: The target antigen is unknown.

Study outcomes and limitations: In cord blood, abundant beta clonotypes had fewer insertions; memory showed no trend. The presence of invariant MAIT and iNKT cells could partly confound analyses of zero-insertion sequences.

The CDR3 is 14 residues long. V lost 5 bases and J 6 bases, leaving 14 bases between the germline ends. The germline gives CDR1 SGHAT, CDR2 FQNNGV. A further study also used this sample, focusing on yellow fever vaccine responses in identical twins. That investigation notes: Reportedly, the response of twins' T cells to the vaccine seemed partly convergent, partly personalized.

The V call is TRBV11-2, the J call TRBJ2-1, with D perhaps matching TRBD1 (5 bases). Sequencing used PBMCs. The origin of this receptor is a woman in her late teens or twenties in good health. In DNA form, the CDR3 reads TGTGCCAGCAGCGCCGACCCCAGGGTCAATGAGCAGTTCTTC. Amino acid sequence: CASSADPRVNEQFF.